This T cell receptor beta chain was identified in a study of T cells in Graves' hyperthyroidism and ophthalmopathy. Overall study findings and caveats: Peripheral blood also featured most of the thyroid clonotypes expanded above 0.001.

Hyperthyroidism, newly diagnosed and lasting under 2 months, affected patients aged 18 to 65. 8.5 to 10 ml of fresh peripheral blood supplied the PBMCs. As for this clonotype: Its target is not known.

CDR1 and CDR2 (germline): SGDLS, YYNGEE. V was cut by 2 bases and J by 0 bases, with 14 bases left in between. There are 16 residues in the CDR3. Researchers took RNA transcripts and amplified the TCR beta CDR3 regions from them. With the HTBI primer set, the TCR CDR3 went through a first round of RT-PCR. TCRdb called the multiplex PCR reads again in MiXCR, with one record for every CDR3 protein. The table shows roughly 660,000 distinct CDR3 sequences, with around a sixth occurring only once. Sequencing was done on a sample of blood. This clonotype originated in a man over 45 with Graves' hyperthyroidism. The chain uses TRBV9 and TRBJ1-1; D is possibly TRBD1 (5 bases). As DNA, the CDR3 is TGTGCCAGCAGCGTGACACCAGGGTGGGTGAACACTGAAGCTTTCTTT. Translated, it gives CASSVTPGWVNTEAFF.